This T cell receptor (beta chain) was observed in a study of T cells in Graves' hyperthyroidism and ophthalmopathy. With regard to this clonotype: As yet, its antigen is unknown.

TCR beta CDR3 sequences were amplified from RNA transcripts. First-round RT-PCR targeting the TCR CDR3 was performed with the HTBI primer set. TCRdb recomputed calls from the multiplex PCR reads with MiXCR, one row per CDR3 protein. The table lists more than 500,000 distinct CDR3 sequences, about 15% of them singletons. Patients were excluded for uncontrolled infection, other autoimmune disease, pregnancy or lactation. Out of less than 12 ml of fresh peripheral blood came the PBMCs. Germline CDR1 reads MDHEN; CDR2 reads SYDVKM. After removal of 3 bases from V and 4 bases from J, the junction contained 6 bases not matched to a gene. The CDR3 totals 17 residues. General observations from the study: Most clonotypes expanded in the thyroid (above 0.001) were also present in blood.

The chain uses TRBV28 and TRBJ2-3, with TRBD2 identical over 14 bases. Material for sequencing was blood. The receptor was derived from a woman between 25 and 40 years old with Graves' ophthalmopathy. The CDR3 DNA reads TGTGCCAGCAGTTTCGACCGGGGACTAGCGGGGGCAGATACGCAGTATTTT. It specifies CASSFDRGLAGADTQYF. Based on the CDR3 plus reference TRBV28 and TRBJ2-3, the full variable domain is DVKVTQSSRYLVKRTGEKVFLECVQDMDHENMFWYRQDPGLGLRLIYFSYDVKMKEKGDIPEGYSVSREKKERFSLILESASTNQTSMYLCASSFDRGLAGADTQYFGPGTRLTVL.